This passage covers 4 T cell receptor beta chains from one sample sequenced in a study of blood T cell repertoires in COVID-19. Repertoires were generated with immunoSEQ multiplex PCR, while TCRdb's copy carries only in-frame clones and drops some. In the table there are 180,000 or so clones, more than 80% of which are singletons. The sample taken for sequencing was PBMCs or T cells enriched from blood (not recorded which). These receptors were taken from a man aged 40-55 years who had recovered from COVID-19.

The chain recombines TRBV27 with TRBJ1-1, with a weak D call TRBD1 (5 bases). The CDR3 sequence is 14 residues long. Trimming stripped 5 bases from V and 0 bases from J, with 10 bases between. CDR1 is MNHEY, CDR2 SMNVEV, per germline (reference sequence). The CDR3 region has the DNA TGTGCCAGCAGTATAACAGGACTGAACACTGAAGCTTTCTTT. Translated, it gives CASSITGLNTEAFF.

This clone was seen a few times. The chain carries TRBV25-1 and TRBJ1-1; unclear D gene. Germline V lookup: CDR1 MGHDK, CDR2 SYGVNS. The CDR3 runs 12 residues. Trimming took off 3 bases at V and 4 bases at J, with 6 bases between the two ends. Written as DNA, the CDR3 is TGTGCCAGCAGTGACGGTATCACTGAAGCTTTCTTT. The encoded protein is CASSDGITEAFF.

The chain recombines TRBV7-3 with TRBJ2-6; a possible D gene is TRBD1 (5 bases). Germline assignment: CDR1 SGHTA and CDR2 FQGTGA. CDR3 length: 18 amino acids. With 5 bases removed from V and 0 bases from J, the gap between germline ends came to 17 bases. The CDR3 protein is CASSPSLPGYSGANVLTF. For the CDR3, the DNA is TGTGCCAGCAGCCCAAGTTTGCCAGGGTACTCTGGGGCCAACGTCCTGACTTTC.

The rearrangement uses TRBV7-9 and TRBJ1-2; D may be TRBD1 (5 bases). The CDR3 spans 14 residues. With 0 bases removed from V and 6 bases from J, the gap between germline ends came to 11 bases. Per the germline V gene, CDR1 is SEHNR and CDR2 is FQNEAQ (reference sequence). This CDR3 is CASSLAGQGNGYTF. CDR3 DNA: TGTGCCAGCAGCTTAGCGGGGCAGGGTAATGGCTACACCTTC.